A single sample gave rise to the 24 T cell receptor beta chains below, sequenced in a study of CD8 T cells in ankylosing spondylitis. Using its own MiXCR run on the 5' RACE reads, TCRdb lists one record per CDR3 protein. Of more than 300,000 distinct CDR3 sequences listed, roughly 11% were seen once; the top ten hold more than 7%. The specimen sequenced was blood, either unsorted or a sorted T cell fraction (not recorded which). The receptors were gathered from a female donor with ankylosing spondylitis or in good health (not recorded which).

This clonotype was seen a few times. The chain couples TRBV5-5 to TRBJ1-1; D ambiguous. The V end was cut by 0 bases, the J end by 6 bases, with 12 bases between. The CDR3 extends over 14 amino acids. Germline loops: CDR1 SGHKS, CDR2 YYEKEE (reference sequence). The CDR3 is CASSLGGSLAEAFF. In DNA, the CDR3 is TGTGCCAGCAGCTTGGGCGGGAGCCTGGCTGAAGCTTTCTTT.

There are a few counts of this clonotype. The chain employs TRBV20-1 and TRBJ2-7; D is ambiguous. CDR3 length equals 12 residues. With 5 bases removed from V and 7 bases from J, the gap between germline ends came to 15 bases. Germline assignment: CDR1 DFQATT and CDR2 SNEGSKA (reference sequence). The CDR3 bases are TGCAGTGCTGGCGAGCTAGATGGGGAGCAGTACTTC. Amino acid sequence: CSAGELDGEQYF.

In its sample, this clonotype was seen many times. This sequence joins TRBV12-3 or TRBV12-4 and TRBJ1-1; tentatively, D is TRBD1 (5 bases). The CDR3 consists of 12 residues. Trimming left V 3 bases short and J 10 bases short, with 12 bases between. The CDR3 DNA reads TGTGCCAGCAGTTTTCAAGAAAGGGGAGCTTTCTTT. The encoded protein is CASSFQERGAFF.

As to this clonotype: Being one base from a much bigger clone, this may be a read error. The rearrangement links TRBV20-1 to TRBJ1-5; 8 nucleotides align to TRBD1. The CDR3 loop spans 14 amino acids. J lost 4 bases, V lost 5 bases, and 7 bases had no gene match. Per the germline V gene, CDR1 is DFQATT and CDR2 is SNEGSKA (reference sequence). The chain's CDR3 is CSALRTGFNQPQHF. Written as DNA, the CDR3 is TGCAGTGCTCTTAGGACAGGGTTTAATCAGCCCCAGCATTTT.

This clonotype occurred a few times. This chain uses TRBV5-1 with TRBJ2-1; 13 bases align to TRBD2. From germline, CDR1 is SGHRS and CDR2 YFSETQ. This CDR3 is 15 amino acids long. J was trimmed by 7 bases and V by 4 bases; bases with no gene match: 5. In DNA form, the CDR3 reads TGCGCCAGCAGCCCCGGGACTAGCGGGATAAATGAGCAGTTCTTC. It is translated as CASSPGTSGINEQFF.

The sample holds many counts of this clonotype. The chain uses TRBV15 and TRBJ1-3; D is unclear. CDR3 length: 15 residues. The germline V gene encodes CDR1 LNHNV and CDR2 YYDKDF (reference sequence). V was pared by 5 bases and J by 4 bases, with 15 bases between. In DNA, the CDR3 is TGTGCCACCAGCTCTTTCGGACGGACGGGAAACACCATATATTTT. The encoded protein is CATSSFGRTGNTIYF.

On this clonotype itself: A much larger clone lies a single base off, so this may be a read error. V is TRBV6-1 and J is TRBJ1-5; 9 bases match TRBD1. The CDR3 has 16 residues. The germline CDR1 and CDR2 sequences are MNHNS and SASEGT. The CDR3 reads CASSEGTGFRNQPHHF. The CDR3 coding sequence is TGTGCCAGCAGTGAGGGGACAGGGTTTCGCAATCAGCCCCATCATTTT.

This clonotype has at least ten counts. V gene TRBV10-2 combines with J gene TRBJ2-3; 8 nucleotides match TRBD2. Trimming cost V 6 bases and J 0 bases; bases outside gene matches: 2. The germline gives CDR1 WSHSY, CDR2 SAAADI. There are 14 residues in the CDR3. The CDR3 sequence is CASSASGSTDTQYF. For the CDR3, the DNA is TGCGCCAGCAGCGCTAGCGGGAGCACAGATACGCAGTATTTT.

This clonotype was recorded many times. The gene calls are TRBV7-2 and TRBJ1-1, with a possible D match to TRBD1 (5 bases). This CDR3 has 13 amino acids. Germline-derived CDR1 and CDR2 are SGHTA and FQGNSA. The ends were cut back, 5 bases at V and 5 bases at J, with 12 bases in the middle. CDR3: CASSPRTKTEAFF. The CDR3 DNA reads as TGTGCCAGCAGCCCAAGGACAAAGACTGAAGCTTTCTTT.

With regard to this clonotype: Compared with germline, one end of the junction differs, possibly owing to a read error. The chain is built from TRBV12-3 or TRBV12-4 and TRBJ1-5, with D possibly being TRBD1 (6 bases). The CDR3 is 12 residues long. The CDR3 DNA reads as TGTGCCAGCAGTTTAGACGGGGGGGCGCAGGGATGG. As protein: CASSLDGGAQGW.

This clonotype appeared many times. The chain uses TRBV12-3 or TRBV12-4 and TRBJ2-5, with unresolved D. CDR3 length: 13 amino acids. The V end lost 5 bases, the J end lost 4 bases, and 11 bases lay between the germline ends. The CDR3, as DNA: TGTGCCAGCAGTCCCGGTCACAGAGAGACCCAGTACTTC. Translated, it gives CASSPGHRETQYF.

In its sample, this clonotype was seen many times. This rearrangement joins TRBV4-2 to TRBJ1-1, with 7 positions matching TRBD1. The V gene's germline CDR1 is LGHNA and CDR2 YNFKEQ. The CDR3 loop spans 14 amino acids. V lost 3 bases to trimming and J lost 4 bases; unmatched junction nucleotides: 5. This chain's CDR3 is CASSQATGVTEAFF. The DNA for the CDR3 is TGTGCCAGCAGCCAGGCTACAGGGGTCACTGAAGCTTTCTTT.

The genes are TRBV27 and TRBJ2-1; D perhaps matches TRBD2 (5 bases). The CDR3 totals 14 residues. V lost 6 bases and J lost 7, with 16 bases in between. CDR1 and CDR2 from the germline V gene are MNHEY and SMNVEV (reference sequence). CDR3 sequence: CASSPLGVPNEQFF. DNA of the CDR3: TGTGCCAGCAGCCCTCTCGGGGTTCCGAATGAGCAGTTCTTC.

The chain uses TRBV20-1 and TRBJ1-2, with TRBD1 as a possible D gene (6 bases). The ends were cut back, 4 bases at V and 3 bases at J, with 12 bases in the middle. Per germline, CDR1 DFQATT and CDR2 SNEGSKA (reference sequence). This CDR3 contains 13 residues. For the CDR3, the DNA is TGCAGTGCTATGCTACAGGGCCACTATGGCTACACCTTC. Its translation: CSAMLQGHYGYTF.

This clonotype showed up just a few times. This chain's CDR3 is CASSPVRESNTEAFF. The CDR3 bases are TGTGCCAGCAGCCCGGTAAGGGAGTCGAACACTGAAGCTTTCTTT. The V call is TRBV5-6, the J call TRBJ1-1, with no clear D. Germline lookup yields CDR1 SGHDT and CDR2 YYEEEE. The CDR3 has 15 amino acids. V lost 4 bases, J lost 1 base, and 14 bases lay in between. The variable domain in full, completed from reference TRBV5-6 and TRBJ1-1, reads DAGVTQSPTHLIKTRGQQVTLRCSPKSGHDTVSWYQQALGQGPQFIFQYYEEEERQRGNFPDRFSGHQFPNYSSELNVNALLLGDSALYLCASSPVRESNTEAFFGQGTRLTVV.

Ten or more counts support this clonotype. The chain couples TRBV2 to TRBJ2-5; TRBD2 agrees at 11 bases. The germline V gene encodes CDR1 SNHLY and CDR2 FYNNEI. This CDR3 has 15 residues. J was trimmed by 2 bases and V by 5 bases; bases with no gene match: 4. The CDR3 region is CASSQGTSGQETQYF. Here the CDR3 DNA reads TGTGCCAGCAGTCAAGGGACTAGCGGTCAAGAGACCCAGTACTTC.

The chain has TRBV12-3 or TRBV12-4 and TRBJ2-2; a possible D gene is TRBD1 (6 bases). The CDR3 contains 14 residues. V gave up 6 bases and J gave up 13 bases, with 21 bases separating them. CDR3 sequence reads: CASRSGTLTWALFF. The CDR3 coding sequence is TGTGCCAGCAGGTCCGGGACATTAACCTGGGCGCTGTTTTTT.

This clonotype occurred many times. The rearrangement links TRBV20-1 to TRBJ2-2; D remains ambiguous. V was trimmed by 0 bases and J by 4 bases, leaving 9 bases between them. Germline-derived CDR1 and CDR2 are DFQATT and SNEGSKA (reference sequence). This CDR3 region has 14 residues. CDR3 DNA sequence: TGCAGTGCTAGAGATTTGATGGGCACCGGGGAGCTGTTTTTT. It specifies CSARDLMGTGELFF.

In this sample, this clonotype turned up a few times. The chain carries TRBV29-1 and TRBJ2-6; TRBD2 agrees at 7 bases. The germline gives CDR1 SQVTM, CDR2 ANQGSEA. With 3 bases clipped from V and 2 bases from J, the junction kept 4 bases outside the gene matches. The CDR3 spans 15 residues. In DNA form, the CDR3 reads TGCAGCGTTGAGGTGGGGGGGACTGGGGCCAACGTCCTGACTTTC. Its protein is CSVEVGGTGANVLTF. The full variable domain, rest sourced from reference TRBV29-1 and TRBJ2-6, is SAVISQKPSRDICQRGTSLTIQCQVDSQVTMMFWYRQQPGQSLTLIATANQGSEATYESGFVIDKFPISRPNLTFSTLTVSNMSPEDSSIYLCSVEVGGTGANVLTFGAGSRLTVL.

This chain joins TRBV12-3 or TRBV12-4 and TRBJ1-2; D is perhaps TRBD1 (6 bases). V lost 2 bases to trimming and J lost 12 bases, with 13 bases between them. This CDR3 contains 12 residues. The CDR3 here is CASSLTGGGDTF. CDR3 in DNA: TGTGCCAGCAGTTTAACGGGGGGCGGTGACACCTTC.

This clonotype showed up many times. This rearrangement joins TRBV15 to TRBJ2-5, with D perhaps TRBD1 (6 bases). The CDR3 contains 16 residues. CDR1 and CDR2 (germline): LNHNV, YYDKDF (reference sequence). Trimming removed 2 bases from V and 2 bases from J, with 15 bases in between. The CDR3 region is CATSRSPTGKQETQYF. DNA of the CDR3: TGTGCCACCAGCAGATCCCCGACAGGAAAACAAGAGACCCAGTACTTC.

This chain links TRBV7-2 with TRBJ2-2; maybe TRBD2 (5 bases). This CDR3 contains 11 residues. Trimming shortened V by 6 bases and J by 8 bases, and 7 bases separated the two germline ends. From germline, CDR1 is SGHTA and CDR2 FQGNSA. CDR3 region: CASRRDGELFF. CDR3 in DNA: TGTGCCAGCAGGAGGGATGGGGAGCTGTTTTTT.

This clonotype was counted ten times or more. The V call is TRBV20-1, the J call TRBJ2-1; a possible D gene is TRBD2 (5 bases). V shed 6 bases and J shed 10 bases, with 10 bases lying between them. CDR1 and CDR2 from the germline V gene are DFQATT and SNEGSKA (reference sequence). The CDR3 extends over 10 amino acids. CDR3 bases: TGCAGTGCCGAACGGGAAGAGCAGTTCTTC. Its translation: CSAEREEQFF.

This clonotype has just a few counts. The chain recombines TRBV2 with TRBJ2-7, with 9 positions matching TRBD1. The germline V gene has CDR1 SNHLY and CDR2 FYNNEI. The CDR3 has 14 residues. The V gene end was trimmed by 6 bases and the J gene end by 2 bases; junction bases not matched to a gene: 5. The CDR3 loop is CASRRTGATYEQYF. CDR3 DNA: TGTGCCAGCAGACGGACAGGGGCTACCTACGAGCAGTACTTC.